One sample yielded the 10 T cell receptor beta chains listed below, sequenced in a study of cytomegalovirus exposure and HLA in healthy donors. The PCR had 60 Vbeta and 13 Jbeta primers. Measured with immunoSEQ multiplex PCR; TCRdb has only the in-frame clones, and not every one. The data contain 150,000 to 200,000 clones, around 73% of them singletons. The specimen sequenced was PBMCs. These receptors were obtained from a man between 60 and 70 years old in good health and CMV-seronegative.

V gene TRBV30 combines with J gene TRBJ1-5, with no clear D. Germline V gene lookup returns CDR1 GTSNPN and CDR2 SVGIG (reference sequence). This CDR3 is 13 amino acids long. Trimming took off 4 bases at V and 4 bases at J, with 11 bases between the two ends. CDR3 loop: CAWTGGRNQPQHF. In DNA form, the CDR3 reads TGTGCCTGGACTGGAGGCAGAAATCAGCCCCAGCATTTT.

This clone was counted a single time. This chain connects TRBV10-3 to TRBJ2-7, with TRBD2 identical over 9 bases. CDR3 length: 14 amino acids. The V gene end was trimmed by 2 bases and the J gene end by 2 bases; junction bases not matched to a gene: 1. CDR1 is ENHRY, CDR2 SYGVKD, per germline. The CDR3 nucleotides are TGTGCCATCAGTGAGGTAGCGGGGGCCTACGAGCAGTACTTC. Its protein product is CAISEVAGAYEQYF.

This chain connects TRBV11-3 to TRBJ2-7, with D unclear. This CDR3 comprises 14 residues. Germline CDR1 and CDR2: SGHNT and YENEEA. V was pared by 2 bases and J by 6 bases, with 14 bases between. CDR3 protein: CASSLTPTSPEQYF. The DNA of the CDR3 is TGTGCCAGCAGCTTAACCCCAACTTCTCCCGAGCAGTACTTC.

On this clone: Other nucleotide sequences from this sample produce the same CDR3. The chain has TRBV6-5 and TRBJ2-3; 9 bases are a match to TRBD1. Germline V gene data show CDR1 as MNHEY and CDR2 as SVGAGI. J gave up 5 bases and V 4 bases, and 10 bases lay outside the gene matches. The CDR3 runs 16 residues. The CDR3 DNA reads as TGTGCCAGCAGTTTCACAGGGGGCCTAAGTTTAGATACGCAGTATTTT. The encoded protein is CASSFTGGLSLDTQYF.

This rearrangement joins TRBV5-5 to TRBJ1-2; maybe TRBD1 (5 bases). Trimming shortened V by 2 bases and J by 1 base, and 12 bases separated the two germline ends. The germline V gene encodes CDR1 SGHKS and CDR2 YYEKEE (reference sequence). There are 15 residues in the CDR3. The chain's CDR3 is CASSFRWGGNYGYTF. Here the CDR3 DNA reads TGTGCCAGCAGCTTTCGTTGGGGGGGTAACTATGGCTACACCTTC.

The V and J genes are TRBV9 and TRBJ1-5; tentatively, D is TRBD1 (6 bases). Germline-derived CDR1 and CDR2 are SGDLS and YYNGEE. The CDR3 covers 15 residues. The germline V and J ends were trimmed by 0 bases and 7 bases, with 14 bases remaining between them. The CDR3: CASSVGFRGAQPQHF. In nucleotides, the CDR3 is TGTGCCAGCAGCGTAGGATTCAGGGGCGCGCAGCCCCAGCATTTT.

This chain joins TRBV2 and TRBJ2-1; 9 bases align to TRBD1. CDR1 SNHLY and CDR2 FYNNEI come from the germline V gene. J gave up 4 bases and V 4 bases, and 2 bases lay outside the gene matches. CDR3 length: 14 residues. CDR3 DNA sequence: TGTGCCAGCAGTGGAGGACAGGGGTACAATGAGCAGTTCTTC. It specifies CASSGGQGYNEQFF.

With respect to this clone: A junction boundary mismatches the germline segment, possibly from a read error. V is TRBV10-2 and J is TRBJ2-1; TRBD2 aligns across 8 bases. This CDR3 spans 14 amino acids. Germline CDR1 reads WSHSY; CDR2 reads SAAADI. For the CDR3, the DNA is TGTGCCCGATTGGGGACTAGCTCCTACAATGAGCAGTTCTTC. Protein sequence: CARLGTSSYNEQFF.

V gene TRBV6-5 combines with J gene TRBJ1-2; possible D gene TRBD1, 6 bases. The CDR3 sequence is 15 residues long. The V gene's germline CDR1 is MNHEY and CDR2 SVGAGI. Trimming pared 0 bases from V and 3 bases from J, leaving 11 bases between. CDR3 DNA: TGTGCCAGCAGTTACTCGAAAGGGGGACACTATGGCTACACCTTC. Protein sequence: CASSYSKGGHYGYTF.

This rearrangement joins TRBV7-9 to TRBJ1-4; TRBD1 might be the D (6 bases). This CDR3 contains 16 residues. Germline loops: CDR1 SEHNR, CDR2 FQNEAQ (reference sequence). V was clipped by 5 bases and J by 8 bases, with 21 bases between them. The CDR3 coding sequence is TGTGCCAGCAGCCCGCCCATGGGGGGGGGCGCGGAAAAACTGTTTTTT. This encodes CASSPPMGGGAEKLFF.